This T cell receptor (beta chain) is drawn from a study of OX40 agonist ivuxolimab in advanced cancers. For the study at large: Ivuxolimab was administered intravenously to patients at 0.01 to 10 mg/kg every 2 weeks. Hepatocellular carcinoma, melanoma, renal cell or head and neck cancer was diagnosed in the dose-escalation patients. People who had prior anti-PD-1, anti-PD-L1 or anti-CTLA-4 therapy could take part, and about 37% had some.

Germline CDR1 and CDR2: MDHEN and SYDVKM. CDR3 size: 16 residues. V gave up 6 bases and J gave up 0 bases, with 17 bases separating them. Clones were read by immunoSEQ multiplex PCR, and TCRdb kept only the in-frame ones, dropping some. This sample has around 12,000 clones, with about 79% found just once. This clone was recorded only once. V gene TRBV28 combines with J gene TRBJ1-1; D not resolved. The receptor was derived from an adult with an advanced solid tumor such as melanoma, head and neck, liver or kidney cancer. This specimen consisted of CD4+ or CD8+ T cells sorted from blood, obtained in a trial of the OX40 agonist ivuxolimab. The CDR3 loop is CASSTDKNGVNTEAFF. Written as DNA, the CDR3 is TGTGCCAGCAGCACTGACAAAAACGGCGTGAACACTGAAGCTTTCTTT.